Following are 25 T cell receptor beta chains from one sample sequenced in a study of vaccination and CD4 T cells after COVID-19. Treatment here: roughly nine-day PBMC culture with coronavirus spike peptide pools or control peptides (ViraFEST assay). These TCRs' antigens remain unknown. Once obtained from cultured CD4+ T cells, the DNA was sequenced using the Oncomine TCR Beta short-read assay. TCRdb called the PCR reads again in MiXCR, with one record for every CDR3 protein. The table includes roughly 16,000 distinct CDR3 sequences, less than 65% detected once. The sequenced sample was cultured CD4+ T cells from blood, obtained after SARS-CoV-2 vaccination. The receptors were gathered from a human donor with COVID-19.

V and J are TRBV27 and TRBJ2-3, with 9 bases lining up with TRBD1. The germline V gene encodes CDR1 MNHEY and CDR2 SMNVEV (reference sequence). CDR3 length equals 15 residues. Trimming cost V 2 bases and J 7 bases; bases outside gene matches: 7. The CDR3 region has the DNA TGTGCCAGCAGTTTAGGGGGACAGGGTCGACATACGCAGTATTTT. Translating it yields CASSLGGQGRHTQYF.

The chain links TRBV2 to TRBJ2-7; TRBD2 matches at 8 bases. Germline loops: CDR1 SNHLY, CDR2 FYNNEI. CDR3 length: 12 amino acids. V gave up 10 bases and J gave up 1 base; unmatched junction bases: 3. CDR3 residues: CATRGGSYEQYF. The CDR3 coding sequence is TGTGCCACCCGGGGGGGTTCCTACGAGCAGTACTTC.

CDR3 residues: CSARDPRQGWDTEAFF. The CDR3 DNA sequence: TGCAGTGCTAGAGATCCTCGCCAGGGATGGGACACTGAAGCTTTCTTT. The chain combines TRBV20-1 with TRBJ1-1; a possible D gene is TRBD1 (5 bases). This CDR3 is 16 amino acids long. Trimming took 0 bases from V and 3 from J, leaving 17 bases between them. Germline loops: CDR1 DFQATT, CDR2 SNEGSKA (reference sequence).

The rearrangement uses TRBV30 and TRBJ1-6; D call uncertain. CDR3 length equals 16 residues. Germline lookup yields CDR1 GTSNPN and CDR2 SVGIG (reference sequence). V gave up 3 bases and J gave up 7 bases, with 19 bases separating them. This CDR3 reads CAWRVSSGSPNSPLHF. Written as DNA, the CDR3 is TGTGCCTGGAGAGTAAGTTCGGGCAGCCCGAATTCACCCCTCCACTTT.

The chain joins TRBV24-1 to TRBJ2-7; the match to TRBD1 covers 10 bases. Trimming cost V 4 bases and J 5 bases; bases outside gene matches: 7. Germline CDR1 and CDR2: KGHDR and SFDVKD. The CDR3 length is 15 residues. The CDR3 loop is CATSDSGQGEDEQYF. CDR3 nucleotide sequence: TGTGCCACCAGTGACTCCGGACAGGGGGAGGACGAGCAGTACTTC.

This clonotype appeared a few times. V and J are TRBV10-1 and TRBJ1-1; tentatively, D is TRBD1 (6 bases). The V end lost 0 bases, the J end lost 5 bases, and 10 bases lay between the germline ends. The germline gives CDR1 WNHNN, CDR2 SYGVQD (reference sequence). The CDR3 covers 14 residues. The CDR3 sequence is CASSESSGDTEAFF. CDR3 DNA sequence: TGCGCCAGCAGTGAGTCCTCAGGGGATACTGAAGCTTTCTTT.

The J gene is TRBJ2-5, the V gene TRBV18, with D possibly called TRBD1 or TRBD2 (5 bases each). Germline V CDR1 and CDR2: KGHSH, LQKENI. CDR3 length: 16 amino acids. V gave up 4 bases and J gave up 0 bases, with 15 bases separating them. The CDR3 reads CASSRIGGGNQETQYF. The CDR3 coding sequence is TGTGCCAGCTCACGGATTGGTGGGGGAAACCAAGAGACCCAGTACTTC.

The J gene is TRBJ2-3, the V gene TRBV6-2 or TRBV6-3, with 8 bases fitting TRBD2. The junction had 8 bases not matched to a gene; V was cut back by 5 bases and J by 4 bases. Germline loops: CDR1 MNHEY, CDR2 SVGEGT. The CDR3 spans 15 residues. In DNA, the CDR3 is TGTGCCAGCAGTGACCCGGGGGGGATCGCAGATACGCAGTATTTT. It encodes CASSDPGGIADTQYF.

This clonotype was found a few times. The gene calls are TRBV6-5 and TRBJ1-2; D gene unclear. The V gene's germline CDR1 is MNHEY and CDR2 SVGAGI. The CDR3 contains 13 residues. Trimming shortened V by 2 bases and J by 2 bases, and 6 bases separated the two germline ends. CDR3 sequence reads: CASSYRNNYGYTF. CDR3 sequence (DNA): TGTGCCAGCAGTTACCGGAACAACTATGGCTACACCTTC.

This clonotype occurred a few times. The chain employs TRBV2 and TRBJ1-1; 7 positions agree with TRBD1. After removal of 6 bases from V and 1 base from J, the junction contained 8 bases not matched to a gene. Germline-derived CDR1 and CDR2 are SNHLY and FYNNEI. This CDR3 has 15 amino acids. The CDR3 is CASSPRTGENTEAFF. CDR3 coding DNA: TGTGCCAGCAGCCCCAGGACAGGAGAGAACACTGAAGCTTTCTTT.

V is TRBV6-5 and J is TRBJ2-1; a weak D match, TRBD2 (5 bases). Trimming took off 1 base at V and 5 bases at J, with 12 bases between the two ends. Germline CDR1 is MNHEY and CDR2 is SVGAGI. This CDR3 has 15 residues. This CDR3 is CASSYWGVKNNEQFF. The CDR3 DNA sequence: TGTGCCAGCAGTTACTGGGGAGTTAAGAACAATGAGCAGTTCTTC.

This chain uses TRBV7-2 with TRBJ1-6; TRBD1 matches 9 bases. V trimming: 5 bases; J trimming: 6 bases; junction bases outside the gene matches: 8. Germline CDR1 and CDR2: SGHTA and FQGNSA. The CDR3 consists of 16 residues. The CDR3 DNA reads TGTGCCAGCAGCACGGACAGGGGAACAAGTAATTCACCCCTCCACTTT. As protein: CASSTDRGTSNSPLHF.

Written as DNA, the CDR3 is TGCGCCAGCAGACGCGGGTCTAGCGGGAACACCGGGGAGCTGTTTTTT. This codes for CASRRGSSGNTGELFF. The rearrangement joins TRBV10-2 to TRBJ2-2, with 7 bases identical to TRBD2. After removal of 6 bases from V and 1 base from J, the junction contained 8 bases not matched to a gene. Germline lookup yields CDR1 WSHSY and CDR2 SAAADI. This CDR3 contains 16 residues.

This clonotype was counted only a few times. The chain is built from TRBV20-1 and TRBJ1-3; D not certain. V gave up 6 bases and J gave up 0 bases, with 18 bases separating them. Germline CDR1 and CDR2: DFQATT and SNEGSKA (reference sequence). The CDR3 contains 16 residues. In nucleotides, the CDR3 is TGCAGTGCGGTTATCGACGGGGAAATCTCTGGAAACACCATATATTTT. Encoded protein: CSAVIDGEISGNTIYF.

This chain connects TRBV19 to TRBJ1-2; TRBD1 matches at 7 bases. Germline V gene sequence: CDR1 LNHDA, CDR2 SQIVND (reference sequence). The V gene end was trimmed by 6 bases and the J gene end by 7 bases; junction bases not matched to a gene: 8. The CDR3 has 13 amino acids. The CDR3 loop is CASSLTGIGGYTF. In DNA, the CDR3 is TGTGCCAGTAGCCTGACAGGGATCGGTGGCTACACCTTC.

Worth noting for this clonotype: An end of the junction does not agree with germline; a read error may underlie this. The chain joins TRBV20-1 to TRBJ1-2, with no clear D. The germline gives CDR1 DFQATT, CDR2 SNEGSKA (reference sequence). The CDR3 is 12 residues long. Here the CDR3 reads CSAREASGEYTF. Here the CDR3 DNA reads TGCAGTGCAAGAGAAGCCTCGGGAGAGTACACCTTC.

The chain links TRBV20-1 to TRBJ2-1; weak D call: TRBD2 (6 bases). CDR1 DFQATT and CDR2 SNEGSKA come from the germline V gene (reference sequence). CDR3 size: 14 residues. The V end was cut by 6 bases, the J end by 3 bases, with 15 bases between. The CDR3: CSARSGSGYNEQFF. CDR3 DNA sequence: TGCAGTGCACGTTCCGGTAGCGGCTACAATGAGCAGTTCTTC.

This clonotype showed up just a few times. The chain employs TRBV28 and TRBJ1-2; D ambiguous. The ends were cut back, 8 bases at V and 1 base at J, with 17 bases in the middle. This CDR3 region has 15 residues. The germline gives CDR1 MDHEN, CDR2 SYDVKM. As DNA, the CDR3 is TGTGCCAGCTCCTTCCCGGACCGTCGTAACTATGGCTACACCTTC. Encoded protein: CASSFPDRRNYGYTF.

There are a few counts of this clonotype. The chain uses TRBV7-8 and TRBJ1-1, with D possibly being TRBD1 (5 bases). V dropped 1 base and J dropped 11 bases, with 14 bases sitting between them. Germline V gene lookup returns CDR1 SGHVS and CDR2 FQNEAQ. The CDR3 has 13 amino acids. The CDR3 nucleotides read TGTGCCAGCAGCTTAGTGGGACTCAACCTGGCTTTCTTT. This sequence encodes CASSLVGLNLAFF.

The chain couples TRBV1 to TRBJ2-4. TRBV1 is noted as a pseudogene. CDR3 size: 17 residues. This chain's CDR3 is CTSSRGRSSCIENIQYF. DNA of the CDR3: TGCACCAGCAGCCGCGGTAGGAGTAGTTGCATCGAAAACATTCAGTACTTC.

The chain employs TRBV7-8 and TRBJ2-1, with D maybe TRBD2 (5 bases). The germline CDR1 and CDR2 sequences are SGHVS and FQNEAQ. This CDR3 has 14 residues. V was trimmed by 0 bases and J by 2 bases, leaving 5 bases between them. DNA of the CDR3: TGTGCCAGCAGCTTAGCGCGGGCCTACAATGAGCAGTTCTTC. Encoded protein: CASSLARAYNEQFF.

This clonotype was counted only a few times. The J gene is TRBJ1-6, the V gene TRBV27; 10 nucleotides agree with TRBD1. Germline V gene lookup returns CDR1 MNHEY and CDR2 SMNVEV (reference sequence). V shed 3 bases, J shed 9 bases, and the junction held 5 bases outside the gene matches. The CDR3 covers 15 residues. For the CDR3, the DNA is TGTGCCAGCAGTTTTGGGACAGGGGAAAGTTCACCCCTCCACTTT. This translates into CASSFGTGESSPLHF.

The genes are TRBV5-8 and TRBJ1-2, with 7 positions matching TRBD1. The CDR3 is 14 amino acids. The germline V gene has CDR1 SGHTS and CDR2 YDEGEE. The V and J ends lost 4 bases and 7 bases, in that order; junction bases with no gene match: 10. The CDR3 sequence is CASSPTGTGSGYTF. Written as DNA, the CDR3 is TGTGCCAGCAGCCCGACAGGGACGGGAAGTGGCTACACCTTC.

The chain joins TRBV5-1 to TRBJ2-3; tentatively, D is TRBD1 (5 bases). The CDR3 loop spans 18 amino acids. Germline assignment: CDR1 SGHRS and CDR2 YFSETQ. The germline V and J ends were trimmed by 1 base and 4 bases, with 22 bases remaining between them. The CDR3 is CASSLIVSGAGGADTQYF. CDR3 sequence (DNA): TGCGCCAGCAGCTTGATCGTTAGTGGGGCAGGTGGGGCAGATACGCAGTATTTT.

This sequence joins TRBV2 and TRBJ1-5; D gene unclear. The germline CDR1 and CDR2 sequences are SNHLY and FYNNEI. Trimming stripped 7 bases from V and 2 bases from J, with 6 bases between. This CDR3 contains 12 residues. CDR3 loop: CASMAGNQPQHF. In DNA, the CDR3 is TGTGCCAGCATGGCAGGCAATCAGCCCCAGCATTTT.